This T cell receptor beta chain is drawn from a study of cytomegalovirus exposure and HLA in healthy donors. Whole-study findings and limits: In most subjects, TCR beta sequences reportedly gave accurate predictions of HLA-A and HLA-B alleles. At a 0.05 false discovery rate, a later analysis found some 18,000 TCR beta sequences to be associated with HLA alleles. What was likely a sequencing artifact was a cluster of highly shared sequence variants.

Primers for the PCR totalled 60 Vbeta and 13 Jbeta. Authors' analysis steps: Later analysis identified approximately 88 million unique TCR beta chains, about 12 million shared. Sequencing was performed with immunoSEQ multiplex PCR; in TCRdb, only in-frame clones are kept and a portion is missing. V, J and clone size reflect that table, while D and trimming were determined from the DNA. The profile covers 150,000 to 200,000 clones, with 75% to 85% appearing a single time and about 7% taken by the ten largest. Germline values: CDR1 SGHRS, CDR2 YFSETQ. V lost 0 bases and J 0 bases, leaving 14 bases between the germline ends. The CDR3 spans 17 residues. Of note for this clone: Its antigen is currently unknown.

V is TRBV5-1 and J is TRBJ2-3; D is perhaps TRBD1 (5 bases). This receptor was taken from a young man in good health and CMV-seropositive. Sequenced material: PBMCs. The chain's CDR3 is CASSLAGRATSTDTQYF. In DNA, the CDR3 is TGCGCCAGCAGCTTGGCTGGCAGGGCTACTAGCACAGATACGCAGTATTTT.